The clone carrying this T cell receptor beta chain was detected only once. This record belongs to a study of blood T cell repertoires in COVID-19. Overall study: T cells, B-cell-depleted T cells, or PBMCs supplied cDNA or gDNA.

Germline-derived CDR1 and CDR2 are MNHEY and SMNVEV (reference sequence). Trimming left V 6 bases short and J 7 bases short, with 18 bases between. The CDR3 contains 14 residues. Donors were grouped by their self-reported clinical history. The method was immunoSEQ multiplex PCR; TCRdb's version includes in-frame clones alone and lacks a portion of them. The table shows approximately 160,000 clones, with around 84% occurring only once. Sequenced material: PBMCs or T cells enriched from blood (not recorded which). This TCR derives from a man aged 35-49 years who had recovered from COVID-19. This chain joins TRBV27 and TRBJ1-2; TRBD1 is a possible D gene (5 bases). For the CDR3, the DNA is TGTGCCAGCAGCCCATGGGGGGAAGAGGGTGGCTACACCTTC. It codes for CASSPWGEEGGYTF.